The next 15 T cell receptor beta chains were all read from a single sample in a study of CD8 T cells in Susac syndrome. When the RNA was reverse transcribed, random hexamers were used with an input of about 0.45 to 1 ug. One entry per CDR3 protein, called by TCRdb with MiXCR from the immunoSEQ multiplex PCR reads. The top ten hold approximately 0.072% of the sample, which has approximately 230,000 distinct CDR3 sequences, just over 90% seen once. The sequencing input was CD4+ T cells from PBMCs. The receptors come from a human donor with multiple sclerosis.

The chain couples TRBV29-1 to TRBJ2-7; possibly TRBD1 or TRBD2 for D (5 bases each). Germline V CDR1 and CDR2: SQVTM, ANQGSEA. This CDR3 spans 12 amino acids. Trimming took 6 bases from V and 2 from J, leaving 11 bases between them. DNA for the CDR3: TGCAGCGTGGCCGGGACCCCCTACGAGCAGTACTTC. This sequence encodes CSVAGTPYEQYF.

A few counts support this clonotype. The chain recombines TRBV30 with TRBJ1-4; 12 bases match TRBD1. J lost 7 bases, V lost 7 bases, and 7 bases had no gene match. This CDR3 has 14 residues. CDR1 GTSNPN and CDR2 SVGIG come from the germline V gene (reference sequence). The CDR3 bases are TGTGCCTTCAGGGACAGGGGGCGCCGTGAAAAACTGTTTTTT. Translation gives CAFRDRGRREKLFF.

The rearrangement joins TRBV20-1 to TRBJ2-7; no clear D gene. This CDR3 spans 16 amino acids. V lost 5 bases to trimming and J lost 0 bases, with 20 bases between them. CDR1 is DFQATT and CDR2 is SNEGSKA in the germline V gene (reference sequence). The chain's CDR3 is CSASNPGGRFSYEQYF. The CDR3 DNA reads as TGCAGTGCTTCTAACCCAGGCGGTCGCTTCTCCTACGAGCAGTACTTC.

The rearrangement uses TRBV12-3 or TRBV12-4 and TRBJ1-2; no clear D. CDR3 length equals 15 residues. V lost 7 bases, J lost 8 bases, and 23 bases lay in between. This chain's CDR3 is CASTWAKGRVKGYTF. CDR3 DNA sequence: TGTGCCAGCACCTGGGCAAAGGGCCGGGTTAAGGGCTACACCTTC.

The V and J genes are TRBV5-5 and TRBJ1-2; D not certain. The CDR3 consists of 13 residues. Between the trimmed V and J ends, which lost 0 bases and 6 bases, there was a span of 9 bases. Germline-derived CDR1 and CDR2 are SGHKS and YYEKEE (reference sequence). The CDR3 loop is CASSLALRDGYTF. For the CDR3, the DNA is TGTGCCAGCAGCTTGGCCTTAAGGGATGGCTACACCTTC.

The chain uses TRBV20-1 and TRBJ2-3; D not resolved. CDR3 length: 14 residues. Trimming left V 5 bases short and J 0 bases short, with 12 bases between. Germline CDR1 is DFQATT and CDR2 is SNEGSKA (reference sequence). The CDR3 is CSAPDKPSTDTQYF. The DNA of the CDR3 is TGCAGTGCTCCCGACAAACCTAGCACAGATACGCAGTATTTT.

The chain recombines TRBV9 with TRBJ2-7; D could derive from TRBD1 or TRBD2 (5 bases each). The CDR3 spans 15 residues. V was shortened by 0 bases and J by 3 bases, with 13 bases between the two germline ends. Germline loops: CDR1 SGDLS, CDR2 YYNGEE. CDR3 sequence: CASSVEPGAGYEQYF. The CDR3 nucleotides are TGTGCCAGCAGCGTAGAACCCGGGGCGGGCTACGAGCAGTACTTC.

The chain couples TRBV19 to TRBJ1-5, with 7 positions matching TRBD1. The CDR3 sequence is 15 residues long. Germline V gives CDR1 LNHDA, CDR2 SQIVND (reference sequence). Losses at the gene ends were 5 bases for V and 7 bases for J; bases not matched to a gene: 11. The CDR3 reads CASSAGQDPSQPQHF. The DNA of the CDR3 is TGTGCCAGTAGTGCTGGACAGGACCCCAGCCAGCCCCAGCATTTT.

This chain links TRBV12-3 or TRBV12-4 with TRBJ1-4; D remains ambiguous. Trimming stripped 2 bases from V and 8 bases from J, with 9 bases between. CDR3 length equals 13 residues. The CDR3 DNA follows: TGTGCCAGCAGTTTACAGAACGAGGAAAAACTGTTTTTT. It codes for CASSLQNEEKLFF.

As to this clonotype: Mismatch with germline at one junction end may stem from a read error. The rearrangement joins TRBV12-5 to TRBJ2-1, with a weak D call TRBD2 (7 bases). The length of the CDR3 is 12 residues. From germline, CDR1 is LGHNT and CDR2 FRNRAP. For the CDR3, the DNA is TGTGCTAGTGGTTTGTCCGGGGGGCCTCCACTCTTC. Its protein product is CASGLSGGPPLF.

The chain is built from TRBV7-8 and TRBJ2-5; 7 bases fit TRBD2. There are 15 residues in the CDR3. CDR1 SGHVS and CDR2 FQNEAQ come from the germline V gene. Germline trimming cut 0 bases from V and 0 bases from J; bases unmatched to any gene: 1. The CDR3 here is CASSLAGGYQETQYF. The CDR3 DNA reads TGTGCCAGCAGCTTAGCCGGGGGGTACCAAGAGACCCAGTACTTC.

The J gene is TRBJ1-5, the V gene TRBV7-9; D is unresolved. Between the trimmed V and J ends, which lost 1 base and 7 bases, there was a span of 11 bases. The CDR3 sequence is 14 residues long. Germline CDR1 is SEHNR and CDR2 is FQNEAQ (reference sequence). The CDR3 loop reads CASSLGSLEQPQHF. The CDR3 DNA is TGTGCCAGCAGCTTAGGTTCGTTGGAGCAGCCCCAGCATTTT.

The chain recombines TRBV19 with TRBJ2-3, with D possibly being TRBD2 (5 bases). The length of the CDR3 is 14 residues. Germline V lookup: CDR1 LNHDA, CDR2 SQIVND (reference sequence). V lost 7 bases to trimming and J lost 2 bases, with 13 bases between them. CDR3 loop: CASTAASFTDTQYF. The CDR3 nucleotides are TGTGCCAGTACCGCGGCTAGCTTCACAGATACGCAGTATTTT.

V and J are TRBV5-1 and TRBJ1-1; D perhaps matches TRBD1 (6 bases). V lost 7 bases and J 5 bases, leaving 9 bases between the germline ends. CDR3 size: 11 residues. CDR1 is SGHRS, CDR2 YFSETQ, per germline. CDR3 region: CASEGGTEAFF. The CDR3, as DNA: TGCGCCAGCGAGGGGGGAACTGAAGCTTTCTTT.

This sequence joins TRBV15 and TRBJ1-1, with TRBD1 matching over 9 bases. Germline values: CDR1 LNHNV, CDR2 YYDKDF (reference sequence). The CDR3 has 16 amino acids. V lost 0 bases, J lost 5 bases, and 7 bases stayed unmatched. CDR3 sequence: CATSRDFDRGDTEAFF. As DNA, the CDR3 is TGTGCCACCAGCAGAGATTTCGACAGGGGGGATACTGAAGCTTTCTTT.